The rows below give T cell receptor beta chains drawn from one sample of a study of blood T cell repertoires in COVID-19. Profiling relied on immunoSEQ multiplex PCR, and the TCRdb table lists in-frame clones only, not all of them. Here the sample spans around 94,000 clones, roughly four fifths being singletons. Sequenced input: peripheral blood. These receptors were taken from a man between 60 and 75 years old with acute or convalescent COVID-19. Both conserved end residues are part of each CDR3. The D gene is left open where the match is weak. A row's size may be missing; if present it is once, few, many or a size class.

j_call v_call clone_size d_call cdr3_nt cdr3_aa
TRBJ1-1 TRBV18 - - TGTGCCAGCTCACCCGTCTTGAACACTGAAGCTTTCTTT CASSPVLNTEAFF
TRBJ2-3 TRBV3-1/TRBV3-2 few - TGTGCCAGCAGCCAGAACAGGGTAATGAATACGCAGTATTTT CASSQNRVMNTQYF
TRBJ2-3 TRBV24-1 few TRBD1 TGTGCCACCGGGACAGGGGGCTTGGATACGCAGTATTTT CATGTGGLDTQYF
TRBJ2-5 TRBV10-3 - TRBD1 TGTGCCATCAGCATATCCGGGACAGGGCAAGAGACCCAGTACTTC CAISISGTGQETQYF
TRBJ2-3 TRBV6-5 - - TGTGCCAGCAGCCCCCGGGACATAAGCACAGATACGCAGTATTTT CASSPRDISTDTQYF
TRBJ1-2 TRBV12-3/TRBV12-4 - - TGTGCCAGCAGGATGACGGAGAACTATGGCTACACCTTC CASRMTENYGYTF
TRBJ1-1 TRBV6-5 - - TGTGCCAGCAGAACAAATACCGACAGGGAAGCTTTCTTT CASRTNTDREAFF
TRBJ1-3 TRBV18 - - TGTGCCAGCTCACCTACTGATTTCTCTGGAAACACCATATATTTT CASSPTDFSGNTIYF
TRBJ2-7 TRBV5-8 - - TGTGCCAGCAGCTTGGGGGACAAGATCTACGAGCAGTACTTC CASSLGDKIYEQYF
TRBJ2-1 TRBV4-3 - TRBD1 TGCGCCAGCAGCCAAGAGGGACAGCATTACAATGAGCAGTTCTTC CASSQEGQHYNEQFF
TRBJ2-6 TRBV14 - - TGTGCCAGCAGCCGAGCCTCTAGGTCCCTCGGGGCCAACGTCCTGACTTTC CASSRASRSLGANVLTF
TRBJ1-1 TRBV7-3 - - TGTGCCAGCAGCTCTAAACAGGGCCCGGGAACTGAAGCTTTCTTT CASSSKQGPGTEAFF
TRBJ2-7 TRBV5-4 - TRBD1 TGTGCCAGCAGCTTGCGTACAGGGGTGGACGAGCAGTACTTC CASSLRTGVDEQYF